These T cell receptor beta chains were read from a single sample in a study of cytomegalovirus exposure and HLA in healthy donors. The table came from immunoSEQ multiplex PCR; TCRdb's copy has only in-frame clones and leaves some out. The profile shows roughly 150,000 clones, roughly three quarters of them singletons. Sequenced: PBMCs. The receptors derive from a male donor in good health and CMV-seronegative. Each CDR3 is given with its conserved first and last residue. Each record gives: clone size, D gene, V gene, J gene, CDR3 protein, CDR3 DNA. D genes are given only for firm matches. Size values are once, few and many counts, or a class for expanded clones, and some rows have none.

abundance: NA; d_gene: TRBD2; v_gene: TRBV4-3; j_gene: TRBJ2-2; CDR3aa: CASGVAGGVTGELFF; CDR3nt: TGCGCCAGCGGAGTAGCGGGGGGTGTCACCGGGGAGCTGTTTTTT
abundance: NA; d_gene: TRBD2; v_gene: TRBV28; j_gene: TRBJ2-1; CDR3aa: CASRLSSGRAREQFF; CDR3nt: TGTGCCAGCAGGCTTTCTAGCGGGAGGGCTAGAGAGCAGTTCTTC
abundance: NA; d_gene: NA; v_gene: TRBV28; j_gene: TRBJ2-5; CDR3aa: CASSLIGGLGTQYF; CDR3nt: TGTGCCAGCAGTTTAATCGGCGGTTTAGGGACCCAGTACTTC
abundance: NA; d_gene: NA; v_gene: TRBV6-5; j_gene: TRBJ2-2; CDR3aa: CASRRNTGTGELFF; CDR3nt: TGTGCCAGCAGACGGAACACGGGGACCGGGGAGCTGTTTTTT
abundance: NA; d_gene: NA; v_gene: TRBV18; j_gene: TRBJ2-7; CDR3aa: CASSPYGSYEQYF; CDR3nt: TGTGCCAGCTCACCCTACGGCTCCTACGAGCAGTACTTC
abundance: NA; d_gene: NA; v_gene: TRBV5-6; j_gene: TRBJ1-1; CDR3aa: CASSLPQGYTEAFF; CDR3nt: TGTGCCAGCAGCTTGCCTCAGGGATACACTGAAGCTTTCTTT
abundance: NA; d_gene: TRBD1; v_gene: TRBV5-4; j_gene: TRBJ2-1; CDR3aa: CASSLRTGTGHNEQFF; CDR3nt: TGTGCCAGCAGCTTGAGAACCGGGACAGGTCACAATGAGCAGTTCTTC
abundance: NA; d_gene: NA; v_gene: TRBV5-1; j_gene: TRBJ2-3; CDR3aa: CASSLREQGGTDTQYF; CDR3nt: TGCGCCAGCAGCCTGCGGGAGCAAGGGGGGACAGATACGCAGTATTTT
abundance: NA; d_gene: NA; v_gene: TRBV28; j_gene: TRBJ2-7; CDR3aa: CASSLGQVLYEQYF; CDR3nt: TGTGCCAGCAGTTTAGGGCAGGTCCTCTACGAGCAGTACTTC
abundance: few; d_gene: NA; v_gene: TRBV5-1; j_gene: TRBJ1-1; CDR3aa: CASSLTLPGETEAFF; CDR3nt: TGCGCCAGCAGCTTGACCCTCCCGGGGGAGACTGAAGCTTTCTTT
abundance: few; d_gene: NA; v_gene: TRBV4-2; j_gene: TRBJ2-7; CDR3aa: CASSQDSGYTYEQYF; CDR3nt: TGTGCCAGCAGCCAAGACTCAGGGTATACCTACGAGCAGTACTTC
abundance: few; d_gene: NA; v_gene: TRBV7-2; j_gene: TRBJ1-5; CDR3aa: CASSLSATKPQHF; CDR3nt: TGTGCCAGCAGCTTATCTGCTACTAAGCCCCAGCATTTT
abundance: NA; d_gene: TRBD2; v_gene: TRBV4-3; j_gene: TRBJ2-1; CDR3aa: CASSRTVTSGYNEQFF; CDR3nt: TGCGCCAGCAGCCGTACGGTCACTAGCGGATACAATGAGCAGTTCTTC
abundance: NA; d_gene: TRBD1; v_gene: TRBV10-3; j_gene: TRBJ2-6; CDR3aa: CAVTGGGAGANVLTF; CDR3nt: TGTGCCGTTACAGGGGGCGGTGCTGGGGCCAACGTCCTGACTTTT
abundance: NA; d_gene: TRBD2; v_gene: TRBV11-2; j_gene: TRBJ2-3; CDR3aa: CASSLVAGRLSTDTQYF; CDR3nt: TGTGCCAGCAGCTTAGTAGCGGGGAGACTTAGCACAGATACGCAGTATTTT
abundance: NA; d_gene: TRBD2; v_gene: TRBV7-2; j_gene: TRBJ2-1; CDR3aa: CASSARLAGRIDEQFF; CDR3nt: TGTGCCAGCAGCGCCCGACTAGCGGGGCGGATCGATGAGCAGTTCTTC
abundance: NA; d_gene: TRBD1; v_gene: TRBV7-8; j_gene: TRBJ1-3; CDR3aa: CASSSDRGGNTIYF; CDR3nt: TGTGCCAGCAGCTCAGACAGGGGTGGAAACACCATATATTTT
abundance: NA; d_gene: NA; v_gene: TRBV10-3; j_gene: TRBJ1-5; CDR3aa: CAISDPRGPSNQPQHF; CDR3nt: TGTGCCATCAGTGATCCCAGGGGTCCTAGCAATCAGCCCCAGCATTTT
abundance: NA; d_gene: NA; v_gene: TRBV10-3; j_gene: TRBJ1-5; CDR3aa: CAIRDEGNNQPQHF; CDR3nt: TGTGCCATCAGGGATGAGGGTAACAATCAGCCCCAGCATTTT
abundance: NA; d_gene: TRBD2; v_gene: TRBV29-1; j_gene: TRBJ2-1; CDR3aa: CSVHLAGSRSYNEQFF; CDR3nt: TGCAGCGTTCATCTAGCGGGATCTCGCTCCTACAATGAGCAGTTCTTC
abundance: NA; d_gene: NA; v_gene: TRBV7-9; j_gene: TRBJ2-3; CDR3aa: CASTVADTQYF; CDR3nt: TGTGCCAGCACGGTAGCAGATACGCAGTATTTT
abundance: NA; d_gene: TRBD2; v_gene: TRBV7-3; j_gene: TRBJ2-5; CDR3aa: CASSLEGGHEETQYF; CDR3nt: TGTGCCAGCAGCTTAGAGGGAGGGCACGAAGAGACCCAGTACTTC
abundance: NA; d_gene: TRBD2; v_gene: TRBV6-1; j_gene: TRBJ2-7; CDR3aa: CASDGVRGASYEQYF; CDR3nt: TGTGCCAGTGATGGGGTGCGGGGGGCGTCCTACGAGCAGTACTTC
abundance: NA; d_gene: NA; v_gene: TRBV2; j_gene: TRBJ1-2; CDR3aa: CASAMGPSGGYTF; CDR3nt: TGTGCCAGCGCTATGGGGCCGAGTGGGGGCTACACCTTC
abundance: NA; d_gene: NA; v_gene: TRBV7-9; j_gene: TRBJ2-1; CDR3aa: CASSLVSSSEQFF; CDR3nt: TGTGCCAGCAGCTTAGTCTCGAGTAGTGAGCAGTTCTTC
abundance: NA; d_gene: TRBD2; v_gene: TRBV7-2; j_gene: TRBJ2-7; CDR3aa: CASSLAGTSGYEQYF; CDR3nt: TGTGCCAGCAGCTTAGCGGGGACTAGCGGATACGAGCAGTACTTC
abundance: NA; d_gene: TRBD1; v_gene: TRBV28; j_gene: TRBJ1-5; CDR3aa: CASSEPGQGYQPQHF; CDR3nt: TGTGCCAGCAGTGAACCGGGACAGGGATATCAGCCCCAGCATTTT
abundance: NA; d_gene: TRBD2; v_gene: TRBV11-2; j_gene: TRBJ2-3; CDR3aa: CASSSPLAGLTDTQYF; CDR3nt: TGTGCCAGCAGCTCACCACTAGCGGGGCTCACAGATACGCAGTATTTT
abundance: NA; d_gene: TRBD2; v_gene: TRBV27; j_gene: TRBJ2-7; CDR3aa: CASSFSSGGTDEQYF; CDR3nt: TGTGCCAGCAGTTTCTCTAGCGGGGGGACTGACGAGCAGTACTTC
abundance: NA; d_gene: TRBD1; v_gene: TRBV2; j_gene: TRBJ1-1; CDR3aa: CASRISGGSEAFF; CDR3nt: TGTGCCAGCAGAATATCAGGGGGCTCTGAAGCTTTCTTT
abundance: few; d_gene: NA; v_gene: TRBV2; j_gene: TRBJ1-1; CDR3aa: CASSPRAGEVMNTEAFF; CDR3nt: TGTGCCAGCAGTCCCCGGGCGGGGGAAGTAATGAACACTGAAGCTTTCTTT
abundance: NA; d_gene: TRBD1; v_gene: TRBV5-8; j_gene: TRBJ1-5; CDR3aa: CASRQGPVGNQPQHF; CDR3nt: TGTGCCAGCAGACAGGGGCCGGTGGGCAATCAGCCCCAGCATTTT
abundance: NA; d_gene: NA; v_gene: TRBV29-1; j_gene: TRBJ1-1; CDR3aa: CSVVAGISATEAFF; CDR3nt: TGCAGCGTTGTGGCAGGAATATCGGCCACTGAAGCTTTCTTT